These T cell receptor beta chains were read from a single sample in a study of Ad26.COV2.S vaccination and SARS-CoV-2 variants. TCRdb's copy holds only in-frame clones and misses some; the assay was immunoSEQ multiplex PCR. The table has roughly 680,000 clones, about 89% seen once; the top ten hold about 1.5%. The input for sequencing was peripheral blood, taken in a trial of Ad26.COV2.S vaccine versus placebo. The source is a person aged 18-65 years who received the Ad26.COV2.S COVID-19 vaccine or a placebo. The CDR3 runs from the conserved cysteine through the conserved F or W. The order of the fields is V gene, D gene, J gene, CDR3 protein, CDR3 DNA. A D gene is named only where the DNA matches it firmly.

V: TRBV9; D: TRBD2; J: TRBJ2-3; CDR3: CASSVGSGGVPDTQYF; DNA: TGTGCCAGCAGCGTAGGGAGCGGGGGGGTACCAGATACGCAGTATTTT
V: TRBV30; D: -; J: TRBJ2-4; CDR3: CAWSRGAKNIQYF; DNA: TGTGCCTGGAGTCGGGGAGCCAAAAACATTCAGTACTTC
V: TRBV19; D: TRBD2; J: TRBJ2-7; CDR3: CASRVPGTSGLQYF; DNA: TGTGCCAGTAGGGTCCCGGGGACTAGCGGGCTTCAGTACTTC
V: TRBV10-3; D: TRBD1; J: TRBJ2-5; CDR3: CAISESGQDRTQYF; DNA: TGTGCCATCAGTGAGTCGGGACAGGATCGGACCCAGTACTTC
V: TRBV29-1; D: -; J: TRBJ2-5; CDR3: CSVEWPSLSQETQYF; DNA: TGCAGCGTTGAATGGCCGTCCCTTTCCCAAGAGACCCAGTACTTC
V: TRBV19; D: -; J: TRBJ2-2; CDR3: CASSISENTGELFF; DNA: TGTGCCAGTAGTATATCAGAAAACACCGGGGAGCTGTTTTTT
V: TRBV3-1/TRBV3-2; D: TRBD2; J: TRBJ2-1; CDR3: CASSQDTTSGGSSYNEQFF; DNA: TGTGCCAGCAGCCAAGATACGACTAGCGGGGGAAGCTCCTACAATGAGCAGTTCTTC
V: TRBV24-1; D: -; J: TRBJ1-3; CDR3: CATASGNTIYF; DNA: TGTGCCACCGCTTCTGGAAACACCATATATTTT
V: TRBV30; D: TRBD1; J: TRBJ1-3; CDR3: CAWLRQGPGNTIYF; DNA: TGTGCCTGGCTACGACAGGGGCCTGGAAACACCATATATTTT
V: TRBV9; D: TRBD1; J: TRBJ2-3; CDR3: CASSANRGQSTDTQYF; DNA: TGTGCCAGCAGCGCAAACAGGGGCCAAAGCACAGATACGCAGTATTTT